This T cell receptor beta chain was sequenced during a study of control samples from healthy donors and cancer patients. The length of the CDR3 is 18 residues. The germline CDR1 and CDR2 sequences are LGHDT and YNNKEL (reference sequence). V lost 4 bases and J 4 bases, leaving 25 bases between the germline ends. The protocol was immunoSEQ multiplex PCR, while the TCRdb copy is restricted to in-frame clones and leaves out a portion. The sample lists fewer than 85,000 clones; 94% were seen once. A single count supports this clone. This clonotype originated in a young woman in good health. V usage is TRBV3-1 (or the pseudogene TRBV3-2) and J usage is TRBJ1-2; no clear D. Sequenced input: blood. The CDR3 is CASSRTHGEVGYSYGYTF. In nucleotides, the CDR3 is TGTGCCAGCAGCCGCACCCACGGCGAGGTGGGGTATAGCTATGGCTACACCTTC.